The entry below gives a single T cell receptor beta chain sequence along with its context. There is no known antigen for this receptor. Base qualities are missing; no much larger clone stands one base away. The trial excluded patients who had a history of autoimmune disease or were on systemic immunosuppression. Peripheral blood for TCR sequencing was drawn from every dose cohort at baseline, at cycle 4 day 1 and at cycle 7 day 1. Samples came from an open-label, multicenter, first-in-human phase I dose-escalation trial of ivuxolimab. Adults with locally advanced or metastatic head and neck squamous cell, hepatocellular, melanoma or renal cell carcinoma were enrolled in the trial. Before TCR sequencing, CD4+ T cells and CD8+ T cells were sorted from peripheral blood as separate populations. The sample belongs to a study of OX40 agonist ivuxolimab in advanced cancers. Turning to the overall study: Ivuxolimab, which targeted the costimulatory receptor OX40 (CD134), was an agonistic, fully human IgG2 monoclonal antibody. Intravenous ivuxolimab was administered to patients every 2 weeks at six dose levels: 0.01, 0.1, 0.3, 1.5, 3 and 10 mg/kg. Of the roughly 52 dose-escalation patients, hepatocellular carcinoma was present in around 19, melanoma in approximately 15, renal cell carcinoma in 9 and head and neck cancer in 9. The dose-escalation cohort was roughly 87% male with a mean age of roughly 60 years, ranging from about 20 to 80. Patients were allowed to have had prior anti-PD-1, anti-PD-L1 or anti-CTLA-4 therapy, and around 40% of the dose-escalation patients had previously received checkpoint inhibitors. Partial responses occurred in three dose-escalation patients, of whom one had hepatocellular carcinoma and two had cutaneous melanoma. The purpose of peripheral TCRbeta sequencing was to test whether ivuxolimab changed TCR sequence diversity and led to clonal T-cell expansion. The paper describes the monotherapy dose-escalation part (N ≈ 52 patients) of the phase I trial of ivuxolimab.

Broad study findings and their caveats: Low levels of normalized T-cell clonal expansion were also seen in some nonresponding patients. After ivuxolimab, expanded clones were on average more numerous among CD8+ T cells than among CD4+ T cells. Partial responders in the 0.1-3.0 mg/kg groups had among the lowest normalized peripheral clonal expansion, especially among CD8+ T cells. The antigen specificity of the clonally expanded peripheral T cells was not determined. Clonal expansion of both CD4+ and CD8+ blood T cells was observed from baseline to week 6 at doses 0.1 to 3.0 mg/kg.

The CDR3 spans 15 residues, from the cysteine through the phenylalanine. Only CDR3 DNA remains: 45 bases, in frame from the first base. From V the trimming removes 5 bases and from J it removes 4 bases, while the gene matches leave 5 bases of the junction unaccounted for. CDR1 and CDR2 were assigned from the germline V gene as SGHRS and YFSETQ. To sequence the TCRbeta CDR3 region, genomic DNA was isolated from the sorted cells. The immunoSEQ Assay was used for sequencing of TCRbeta CDR3 regions. The table comes from immuneACCESS by way of TCRdb, which keeps in-frame sequences with V and J called. Part of the clones is missing from these tables; in studies checked, under half for an unresolved V gene and the rest for unknown reasons. The sample data list 70,000 to 95,000 clones, and roughly 84% of these were observed just once. The ten top clones hold about 4% of the sample.

This TCR derives from an adult with an advanced solid tumor such as melanoma, head and neck, liver or kidney cancer. The material sequenced was CD4+ or CD8+ T cells sorted from blood, taken in a trial of the OX40 agonist ivuxolimab. The chain employs TRBV5-1 and TRBJ2-5, with 13 bases in between that match TRBD2. At the DNA level, the sequence is TGCGCCAGCAGTCCCGGACTAGCGGGAGCAGAGACCCAGTACTTC. This codes for CASSPGLAGAETQYF.